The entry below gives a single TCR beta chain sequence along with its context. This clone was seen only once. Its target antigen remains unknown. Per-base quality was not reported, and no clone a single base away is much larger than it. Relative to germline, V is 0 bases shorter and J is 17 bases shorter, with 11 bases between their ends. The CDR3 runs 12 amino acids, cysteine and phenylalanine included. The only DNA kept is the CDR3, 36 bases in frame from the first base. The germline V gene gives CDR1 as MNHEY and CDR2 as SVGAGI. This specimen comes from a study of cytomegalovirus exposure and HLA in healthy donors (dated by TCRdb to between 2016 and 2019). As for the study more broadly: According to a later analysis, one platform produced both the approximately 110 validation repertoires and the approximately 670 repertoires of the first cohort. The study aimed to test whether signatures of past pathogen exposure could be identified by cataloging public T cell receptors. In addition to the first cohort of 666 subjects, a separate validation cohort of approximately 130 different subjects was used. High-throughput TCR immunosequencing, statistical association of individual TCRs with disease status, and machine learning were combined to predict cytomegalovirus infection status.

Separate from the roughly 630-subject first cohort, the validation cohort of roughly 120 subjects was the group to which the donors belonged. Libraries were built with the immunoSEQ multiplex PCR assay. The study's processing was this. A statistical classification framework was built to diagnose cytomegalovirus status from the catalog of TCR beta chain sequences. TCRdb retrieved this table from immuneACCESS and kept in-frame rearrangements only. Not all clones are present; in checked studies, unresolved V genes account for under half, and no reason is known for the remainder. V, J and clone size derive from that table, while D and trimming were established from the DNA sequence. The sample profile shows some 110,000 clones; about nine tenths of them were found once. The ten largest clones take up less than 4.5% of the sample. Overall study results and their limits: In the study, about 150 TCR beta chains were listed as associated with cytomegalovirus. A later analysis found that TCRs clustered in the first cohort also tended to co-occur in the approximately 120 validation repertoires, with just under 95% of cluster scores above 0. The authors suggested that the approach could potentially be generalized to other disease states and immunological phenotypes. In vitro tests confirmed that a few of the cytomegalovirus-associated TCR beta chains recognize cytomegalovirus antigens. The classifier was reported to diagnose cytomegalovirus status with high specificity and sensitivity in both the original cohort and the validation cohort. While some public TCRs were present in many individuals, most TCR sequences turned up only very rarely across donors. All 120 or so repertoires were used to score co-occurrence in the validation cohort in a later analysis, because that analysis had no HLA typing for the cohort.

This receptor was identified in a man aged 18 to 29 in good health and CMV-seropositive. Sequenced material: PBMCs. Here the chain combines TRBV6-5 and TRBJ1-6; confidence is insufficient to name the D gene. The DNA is TGTGCCAGCAGTTACTCAAATCGTCGTGTCCACTTT. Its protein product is CASSYSNRRVHF.